The 18 T cell receptor beta chains below all came from one sample that was sequenced in a study of memory CD4+ T cells and cytomegalovirus serostatus. The method was immunoSEQ multiplex PCR; TCRdb's version includes in-frame clones alone and lacks a portion of them. Here the sample spans approximately 46,000 clones, approximately 74% being singletons. Single viable CD3+CD4+CD8-CD45RO+ cells were sorted as the memory CD4+ T cells. The sample was memory CD4+ T cells from blood. All receptors derive from an adult in good health and CMV-seropositive.

The rearrangement joins TRBV10-3 to TRBJ2-1; perhaps TRBD2 as D (7 bases). Trimming took off 0 bases at V and 10 bases at J, with 19 bases between the two ends. Germline V gene sequence: CDR1 ENHRY, CDR2 SYGVKD. This CDR3 contains 16 residues. CDR3 in amino acids: CAISESRGGSFGEQFF. DNA for the CDR3: TGTGCCATCAGTGAGTCAAGGGGGGGGTCCTTTGGAGAGCAGTTCTTC.

The chain couples TRBV19 to TRBJ1-4; D gene unclear. The CDR3 spans 15 residues. Germline-derived CDR1 and CDR2 are LNHDA and SQIVND (reference sequence). V was clipped by 8 bases and J by 4 bases, with 17 bases between them. The CDR3 DNA sequence: TGTGCCAGTTCCTCCCAGGCAGGCGATAATGAAAAACTGTTTTTT. Translated: CASSSQAGDNEKLFF. Full variable domain (rest looked up from reference TRBV19 and TRBJ1-4): DGGITQSPKYLFRKEGQNVTLSCEQNLNHDAMYWYRQDPGQGLRLIYYSQIVNDFQKGDIAEGYSVSREKKESFPLTVTSAQKNPTAFYLCASSSQAGDNEKLFFGSGTQLSVL.

Here the CDR3 DNA reads TGTGCCAGCAGGGCCGACGGGAGCTTCTACAATGAGCAGTTCTTC. This encodes CASRADGSFYNEQFF. The rearrangement joins TRBV7-2 to TRBJ2-1; a weak D match, TRBD2 (6 bases). The CDR3 contains 15 residues. V lost 6 bases and J 3 bases, leaving 15 bases between the germline ends. The germline CDR1 and CDR2 sequences are SGHTA and FQGNSA.

V usage is TRBV2 and J usage is TRBJ2-7; 9 nucleotides align to TRBD1. The CDR3 has 14 amino acids. The V gene end was trimmed by 5 bases and the J gene end by 5 bases; junction bases not matched to a gene: 7. Germline-derived CDR1 and CDR2 are SNHLY and FYNNEI. The CDR3 spells CASSRRDRAHEQYF. CDR3 sequence (DNA): TGTGCCAGCAGTAGGCGGGACAGGGCCCACGAGCAGTACTTC.

The chain is built from TRBV7-8 and TRBJ1-5, with 12 nucleotides matching TRBD1. CDR1 and CDR2 (germline): SGHVS, FQNEAQ. V lost 5 bases and J lost 1; bases outside the gene matches: 6. This CDR3 is 17 amino acids long. The CDR3 coding sequence is TGTGCCAGCAGCCCCTTCGGGACAGGGGGCAGCAATCAGCCCCAGCATTTT. Its protein product is CASSPFGTGGSNQPQHF.

The chain combines TRBV7-2 with TRBJ2-7; D ambiguous. The V end lost 3 bases, the J end lost 0 bases, and 6 bases lay between the germline ends. The V gene's germline CDR1 is SGHTA and CDR2 FQGNSA. The CDR3 length is 13 residues. CDR3 amino acids: CASSFASSYEQYF. CDR3 bases: TGTGCCAGCAGCTTTGCGAGCTCCTACGAGCAGTACTTC.

The genes are TRBV5-4 and TRBJ1-1; 8 bases are a match to TRBD1. V dropped 4 bases and J dropped 6; count of bases not matched to a gene: 5. The germline V gene encodes CDR1 SGHNT and CDR2 YYREEE (reference sequence). CDR3 length: 13 residues. This CDR3 is CASSLGTGAEAFF. CDR3 DNA: TGTGCCAGCAGCCTAGGGACAGGCGCTGAAGCTTTCTTT.

The chain combines TRBV10-1 with TRBJ1-1; 7 nucleotides agree with TRBD1. The CDR3 contains 16 residues. CDR1 and CDR2 (germline): WNHNN, SYGVQD (reference sequence). J lost 1 base, V lost 4 bases, and 9 bases had no gene match. The CDR3 region is CASSGHGTDRNTEAFF. The CDR3 DNA reads as TGCGCCAGCAGTGGCCATGGGACAGACAGGAACACTGAAGCTTTCTTT.

The chain recombines TRBV5-1 with TRBJ2-7, with D perhaps given as TRBD1 or TRBD2 (5 bases each). Trimming took 1 base from V and 7 from J, leaving 15 bases between them. The CDR3 extends over 14 amino acids. Germline V gives CDR1 SGHRS, CDR2 YFSETQ. The CDR3 coding sequence is TGCGCCAGCAGCTTGTTTTTTGGGGGTGGAGAGCAGTACTTC. It encodes CASSLFFGGGEQYF.

This chain connects TRBV4-3 to TRBJ2-3, with D perhaps TRBD1 or TRBD2 (5 bases each). Germline V gene data show CDR1 as LGHNA and CDR2 as YSLEER. V was shortened by 3 bases and J by 13 bases, with 35 bases between the two germline ends. The CDR3 has 19 amino acids. The CDR3, as DNA: TGCGCCAGCAGCCAGGGGGTCGCTCTTCGGGTCTCCCACTTCTATTGGGAGTATTTT. This gives the protein CASSQGVALRVSHFYWEYF.

CDR3 sequence (DNA): TGTGCCAGTAGTCAGGGGGTAGGGGAGACCCAGTACTTC. Translation gives CASSQGVGETQYF. The chain has TRBV19 and TRBJ2-5; 7 bases map to TRBD1. Germline loops: CDR1 LNHDA, CDR2 SQIVND (reference sequence). V lost 5 bases, J lost 5 bases, and 5 bases stayed unmatched. CDR3 length: 13 residues.

This sequence joins TRBV7-9 and TRBJ2-5; D might be TRBD1 (5 bases). V lost 0 bases and J 5 bases, leaving 10 bases between the germline ends. The CDR3 is 14 residues long. Germline V CDR1 and CDR2: SEHNR, FQNEAQ (reference sequence). The CDR3 DNA reads TGTGCCAGCAGCTTAGCAGGGGCCTGGGAGACCCAGTACTTC. Translated, it gives CASSLAGAWETQYF.

This rearrangement joins TRBV2 to TRBJ2-7; 9 bases fit TRBD1. The J segment lost 6 bases and the V segment lost 5 bases, leaving 2 bases of the junction unmatched. This CDR3 is 12 amino acids long. Germline V lookup: CDR1 SNHLY, CDR2 FYNNEI. The CDR3 sequence is CASSLDRGEQYF. For the CDR3, the DNA is TGTGCCAGCAGTTTGGACAGGGGCGAGCAGTACTTC. Filled out from reference TRBV2 and TRBJ2-7, the complete variable domain reads EPEVTQTPSHQVTQMGQEVILRCVPISNHLYFYWYRQILGQKVEFLVSFYNNEISEKSEIFDDQFSVERPDGSNFTLKIRSTKLEDSAMYFCASSLDRGEQYFGPGTRLTVT.

By share of the sample, this clone is medium-sized. J is TRBJ1-5 and V is TRBV2; TRBD1 aligns across 7 bases. The V gene's germline CDR1 is SNHLY and CDR2 FYNNEI. The V segment lost 7 bases and the J segment 5 bases; nucleotides outside the gene matches: 5. This CDR3 is built from 13 residues. The DNA for the CDR3 is TGTGCCAGCACCAGGGGGTGGGATCAGCCCCAGCATTTT. It translates to CASTRGWDQPQHF.

In DNA, the CDR3 is TGCGCCAGCAGCTTGCCTAGCGGAGATACGCAGTATTTT. Encoded protein: CASSLPSGDTQYF. The chain employs TRBV5-1 and TRBJ2-3; 7 bases match TRBD2. Germline V gene data show CDR1 as SGHRS and CDR2 as YFSETQ. The CDR3 is made up of 13 amino acids. V was pared by 1 base and J by 5 bases, with 1 base of the junction left unmatched.

The CDR3 nucleotides read TGTGCCAGCCGCCGAGGAGCGGGGGGAGAAGAGACCCAGTACTTC. Translation: CASRRGAGGEETQYF. V usage is TRBV6-1 and J usage is TRBJ2-5, with 9 bases fitting TRBD2. Germline-derived CDR1 and CDR2 are MNHNS and SASEGT. The CDR3 sequence is 15 residues long. The junction had 10 bases not matched to a gene; V was cut back by 8 bases and J by 3 bases.

The chain couples TRBV29-1 to TRBJ2-3; no reliable D call. This CDR3 region has 13 residues. Germline loops: CDR1 SQVTM, CDR2 ANQGSEA. Deletions cut 3 bases from V and 1 base from J, with 8 bases between. The CDR3 here is CSVEVPGTDTQYF. In nucleotides, the CDR3 is TGCAGCGTTGAGGTCCCGGGCACAGATACGCAGTATTTT.

The chain uses TRBV6-4 and TRBJ2-3; 9 bases align to TRBD2. After removal of 5 bases from V and 3 bases from J, the junction contained 9 bases not matched to a gene. Looked up from germline, CDR1 is MRHNA and CDR2 is SNTAGT. This CDR3 has 16 amino acids. CDR3 nucleotide sequence: TGTGCCAGCAGTATAGATTATAGCGGGGGAACAGATACGCAGTATTTT. Protein product: CASSIDYSGGTDTQYF.